This T cell receptor (beta chain) was sequenced in a study of shared clonotypes between healthy human individuals. On the study more broadly: Donors were a couple of women and three men aged 18 to 49. Study-level findings and limits: Among several donors, roughly 5% of naive CD4 clonotypes were found in common.

In the study's own analysis: ImmunoSEQ output lacked quality scores and full-length reads, limiting matched filtering. Using immunoSEQ multiplex PCR, the repertoire was profiled, and TCRdb retains in-frame clones only, with some absent. V, J and clone size reflect that table, while D and trimming were determined from the DNA. The sample yields about 1 million clones, about 74% seen once. In the case of this clone: The antigen is unknown.

Subsets obtained from CD4+ cells comprised CD45RA+ naive and CD45RA-negative memory cells. In germline, CDR1 is SGHTA, CDR2 FQGNSA. The CDR3 spans 14 residues. V lost 1 base, J lost 3 bases, and 9 bases lay in between. V and J are TRBV7-2 and TRBJ2-5; perhaps TRBD1 as D (6 bases). Sequenced material: memory CD4+ T cells sorted from blood. Subset meaning: CD45RA-negative fraction. The source of this sequence is a man in his late teens or twenties in good health. The CDR3 nucleotides read TGTGCCAGCAGCTTAGGGAGACAGGAAGAGACCCAGTACTTC. It yields the protein CASSLGRQEETQYF.